Given below is one T cell receptor (beta chain) in context. These data originate in a study of T cell responses to AZD1222 COVID-19 vaccine. The assay was immunoSEQ multiplex PCR, and TCRdb's table has in-frame clones only and misses some. The sample carries about 140,000 clones, around 88% recorded once. Trimming took 0 bases from V and 3 from J, leaving 11 bases between them. This CDR3 is 15 amino acids long. The germline V gene encodes CDR1 SGHDN and CDR2 FVKESK. The chain recombines TRBV14 with TRBJ1-1, with no clear D. The sequence derives from an adult in good health. The material was peripheral blood, obtained on day 0 of AZD1222 vaccination. The CDR3 loop reads CASSQEAPRDTEAFF. The DNA of the CDR3 is TGTGCCAGCAGCCAAGAGGCTCCTAGGGACACTGAAGCTTTCTTT.